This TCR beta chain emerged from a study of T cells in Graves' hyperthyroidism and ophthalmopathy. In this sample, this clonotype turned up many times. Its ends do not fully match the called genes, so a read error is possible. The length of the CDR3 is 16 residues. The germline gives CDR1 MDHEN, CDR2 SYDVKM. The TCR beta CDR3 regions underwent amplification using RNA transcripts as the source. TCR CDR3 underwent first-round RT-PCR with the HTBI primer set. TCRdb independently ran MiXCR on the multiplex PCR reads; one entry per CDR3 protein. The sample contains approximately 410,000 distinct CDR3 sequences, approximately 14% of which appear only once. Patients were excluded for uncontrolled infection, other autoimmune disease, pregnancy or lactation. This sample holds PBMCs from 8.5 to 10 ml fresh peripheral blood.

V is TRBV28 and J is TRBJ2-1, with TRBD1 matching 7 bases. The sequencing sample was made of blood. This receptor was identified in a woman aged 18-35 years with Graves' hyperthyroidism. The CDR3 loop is CASSIWDRNSYNEQFF. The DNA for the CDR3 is TGTGCCAGCAGTATATGGGACAGAAACTCCTACAATGAGCAGTTCTTC.